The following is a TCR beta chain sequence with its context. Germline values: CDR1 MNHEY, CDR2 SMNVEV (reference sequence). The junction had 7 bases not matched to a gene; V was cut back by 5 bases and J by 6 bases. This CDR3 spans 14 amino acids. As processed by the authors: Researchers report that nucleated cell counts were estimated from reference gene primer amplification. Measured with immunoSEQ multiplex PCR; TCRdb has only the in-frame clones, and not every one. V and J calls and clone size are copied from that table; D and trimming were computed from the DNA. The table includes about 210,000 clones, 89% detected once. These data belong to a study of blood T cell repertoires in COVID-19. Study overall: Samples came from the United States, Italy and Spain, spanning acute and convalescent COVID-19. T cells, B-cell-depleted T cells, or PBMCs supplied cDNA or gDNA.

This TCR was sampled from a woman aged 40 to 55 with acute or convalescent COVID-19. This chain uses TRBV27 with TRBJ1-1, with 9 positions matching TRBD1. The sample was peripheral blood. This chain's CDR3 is CASSPLTGGSEAFF. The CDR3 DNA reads TGTGCCAGCAGTCCATTAACAGGGGGCTCTGAAGCTTTCTTT.